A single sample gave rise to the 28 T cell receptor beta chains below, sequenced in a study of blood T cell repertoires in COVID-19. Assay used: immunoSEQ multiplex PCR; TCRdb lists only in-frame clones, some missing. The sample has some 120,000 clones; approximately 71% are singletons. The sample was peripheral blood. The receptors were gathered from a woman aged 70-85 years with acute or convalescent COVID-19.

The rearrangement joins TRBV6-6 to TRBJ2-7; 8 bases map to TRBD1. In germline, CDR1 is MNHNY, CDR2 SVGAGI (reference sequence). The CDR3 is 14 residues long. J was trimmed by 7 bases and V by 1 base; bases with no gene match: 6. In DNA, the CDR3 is TGTGCCAGCAGTTACTTACCAGGGGGCGCAGAGCAGTACTTC. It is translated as CASSYLPGGAEQYF.

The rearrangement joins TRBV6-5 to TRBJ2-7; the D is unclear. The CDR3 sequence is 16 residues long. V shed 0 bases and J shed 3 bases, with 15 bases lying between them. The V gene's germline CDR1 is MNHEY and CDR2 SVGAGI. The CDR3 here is CASSYSARPSDYEQYF. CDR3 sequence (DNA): TGTGCCAGCAGTTACTCTGCGAGGCCGTCCGACTACGAGCAGTACTTC.

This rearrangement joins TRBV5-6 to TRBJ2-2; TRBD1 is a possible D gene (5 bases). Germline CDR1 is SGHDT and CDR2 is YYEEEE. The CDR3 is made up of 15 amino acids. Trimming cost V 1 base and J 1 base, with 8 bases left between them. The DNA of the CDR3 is TGTGCCAGCAGCTTGTTCAGGGAGAACACCGGGGAGCTGTTTTTT. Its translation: CASSLFRENTGELFF.

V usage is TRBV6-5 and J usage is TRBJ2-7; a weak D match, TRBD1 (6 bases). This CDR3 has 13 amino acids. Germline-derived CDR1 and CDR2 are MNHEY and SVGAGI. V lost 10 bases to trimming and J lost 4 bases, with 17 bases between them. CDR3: CAINPGDKYEQYF. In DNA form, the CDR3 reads TGTGCCATCAACCCAGGGGATAAGTACGAGCAGTACTTC.

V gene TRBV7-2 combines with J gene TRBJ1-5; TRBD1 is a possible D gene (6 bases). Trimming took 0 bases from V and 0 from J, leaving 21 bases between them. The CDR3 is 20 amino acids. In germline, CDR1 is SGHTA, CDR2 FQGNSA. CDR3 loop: CASSLARIEDRMYSNQPQHF. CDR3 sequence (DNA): TGTGCCAGCAGCTTAGCCAGAATAGAGGACAGAATGTATAGCAATCAGCCCCAGCATTTT. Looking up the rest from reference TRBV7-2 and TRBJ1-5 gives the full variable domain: GAGVSQSPSNKVTEKGKDVELRCDPISGHTALYWYRQSLGQGLEFLIYFQGNSAPDKSGLPSDRFSAERTGGSVSTLTIQRTQQEDSAVYLCASSLARIEDRMYSNQPQHFGDGTRLSIL.

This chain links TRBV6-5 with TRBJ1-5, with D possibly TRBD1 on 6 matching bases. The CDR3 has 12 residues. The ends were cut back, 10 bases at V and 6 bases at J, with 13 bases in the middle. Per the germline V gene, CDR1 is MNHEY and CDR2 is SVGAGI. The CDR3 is CATGRGGQPQHF. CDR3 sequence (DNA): TGTGCCACTGGACGAGGGGGTCAGCCCCAGCATTTT.

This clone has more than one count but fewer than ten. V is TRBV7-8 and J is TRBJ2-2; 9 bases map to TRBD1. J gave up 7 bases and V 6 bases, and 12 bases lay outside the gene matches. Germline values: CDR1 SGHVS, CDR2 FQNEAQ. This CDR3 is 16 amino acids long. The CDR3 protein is CASSFLGQGWNGELFF. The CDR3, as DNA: TGTGCCAGCAGTTTCTTGGGACAGGGATGGAACGGGGAGCTGTTTTTT.

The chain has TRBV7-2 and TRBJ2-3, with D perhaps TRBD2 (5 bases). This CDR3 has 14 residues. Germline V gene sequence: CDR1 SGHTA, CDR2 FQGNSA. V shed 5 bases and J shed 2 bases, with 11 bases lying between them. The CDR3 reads CASSVDLSTDTQYF. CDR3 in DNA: TGTGCCAGCAGCGTGGACTTGTCCACAGATACGCAGTATTTT.

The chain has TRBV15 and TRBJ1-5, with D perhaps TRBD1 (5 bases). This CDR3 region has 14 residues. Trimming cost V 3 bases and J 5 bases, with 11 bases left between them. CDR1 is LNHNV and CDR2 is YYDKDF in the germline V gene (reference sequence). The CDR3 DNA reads TGTGCCACCAGCAGGCGTGACAGTTATCAGCCCCAGCATTTT. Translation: CATSRRDSYQPQHF.

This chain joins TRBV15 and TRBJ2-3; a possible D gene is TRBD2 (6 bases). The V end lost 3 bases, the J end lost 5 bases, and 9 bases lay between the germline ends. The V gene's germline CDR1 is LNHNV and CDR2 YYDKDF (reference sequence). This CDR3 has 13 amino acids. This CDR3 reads CATSREGRDTQYF. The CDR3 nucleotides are TGTGCCACCAGCAGGGAGGGCCGAGATACGCAGTATTTT.

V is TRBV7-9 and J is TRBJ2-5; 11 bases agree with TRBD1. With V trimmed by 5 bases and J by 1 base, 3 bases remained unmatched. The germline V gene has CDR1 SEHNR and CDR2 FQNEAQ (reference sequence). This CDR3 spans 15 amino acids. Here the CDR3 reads CASSHGQGAQETQYF. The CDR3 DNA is TGTGCCAGCAGCCACGGACAGGGGGCCCAAGAGACCCAGTACTTC. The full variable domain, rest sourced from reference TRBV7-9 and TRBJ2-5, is DTGVSQNPRHKITKRGQNVTFRCDPISEHNRLYWYRQTLGQGPEFLTYFQNEAQLEKSRLLSDRFSAERPKGSFSTLEIQRTEQGDSAMYLCASSHGQGAQETQYFGPGTRLLVL.

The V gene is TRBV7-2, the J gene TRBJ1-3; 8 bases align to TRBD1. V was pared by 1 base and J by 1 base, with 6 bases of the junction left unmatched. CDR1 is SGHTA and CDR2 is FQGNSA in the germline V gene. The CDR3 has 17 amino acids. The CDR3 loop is CASSLVTGVSSGNTIYF. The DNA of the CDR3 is TGTGCCAGCAGCTTAGTGACAGGGGTTAGTTCTGGAAACACCATATATTTT. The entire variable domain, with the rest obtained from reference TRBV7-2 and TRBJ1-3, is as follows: GAGVSQSPSNKVTEKGKDVELRCDPISGHTALYWYRQSLGQGLEFLIYFQGNSAPDKSGLPSDRFSAERTGGSVSTLTIQRTQQEDSAVYLCASSLVTGVSSGNTIYFGEGSWLTVV.

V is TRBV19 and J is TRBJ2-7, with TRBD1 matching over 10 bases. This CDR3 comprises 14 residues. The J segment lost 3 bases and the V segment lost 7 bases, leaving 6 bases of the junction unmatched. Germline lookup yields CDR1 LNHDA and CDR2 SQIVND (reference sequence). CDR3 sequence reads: CASTGQGDLYEQYF. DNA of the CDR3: TGTGCCAGTACAGGACAGGGGGATCTCTACGAGCAGTACTTC.

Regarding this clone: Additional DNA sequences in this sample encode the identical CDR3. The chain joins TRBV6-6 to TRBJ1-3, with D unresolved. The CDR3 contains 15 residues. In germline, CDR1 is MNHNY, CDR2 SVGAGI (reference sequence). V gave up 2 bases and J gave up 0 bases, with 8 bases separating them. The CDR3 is CASSYEGVSGNTIYF. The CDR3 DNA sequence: TGTGCCAGCAGTTACGAAGGAGTCTCTGGAAACACCATATATTTT.

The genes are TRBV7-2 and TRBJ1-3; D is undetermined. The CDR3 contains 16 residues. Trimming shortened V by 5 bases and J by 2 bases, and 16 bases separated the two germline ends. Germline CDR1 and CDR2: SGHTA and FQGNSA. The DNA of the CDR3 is TGTGCCAGCAGCCTGGCGCAGGCCTCCCCTGGAAACACCATATATTTT. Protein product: CASSLAQASPGNTIYF.

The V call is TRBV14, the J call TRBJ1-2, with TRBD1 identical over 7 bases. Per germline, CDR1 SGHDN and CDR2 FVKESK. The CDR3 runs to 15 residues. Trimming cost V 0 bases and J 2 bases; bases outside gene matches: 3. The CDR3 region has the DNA TGTGCCAGCAGCCAAGATCAGGGGGGAAACTATGGCTACACCTTC. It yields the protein CASSQDQGGNYGYTF. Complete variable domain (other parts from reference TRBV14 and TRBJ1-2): EAGVTQFPSHSVIEKGQTVTLRCDPISGHDNLYWYRRVMGKEIKFLLHFVKESKQDESGMPNNRFLAERTGGTYSTLKVQPAELEDSGVYFCASSQDQGGNYGYTFGSGTRLTVV.

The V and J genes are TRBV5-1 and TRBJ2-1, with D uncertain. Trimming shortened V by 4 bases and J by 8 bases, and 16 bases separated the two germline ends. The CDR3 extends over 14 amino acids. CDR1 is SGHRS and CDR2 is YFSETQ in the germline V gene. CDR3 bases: TGCGCCAGCAGCCTGGACCGTATCCAGGATGAGCAGTTCTTC. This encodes CASSLDRIQDEQFF. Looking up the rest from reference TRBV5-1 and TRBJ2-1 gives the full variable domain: KAGVTQTPRYLIKTRGQQVTLSCSPISGHRSVSWYQQTPGQGLQFLFEYFSETQRNKGNFPGRFSGRQFSNSRSEMNVSTLELGDSALYLCASSLDRIQDEQFFGPGTRLTVL.

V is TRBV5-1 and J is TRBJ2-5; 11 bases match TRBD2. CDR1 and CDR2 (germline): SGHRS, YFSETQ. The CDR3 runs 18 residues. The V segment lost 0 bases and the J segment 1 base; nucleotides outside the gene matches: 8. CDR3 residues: CASSLARLAGGFQETQYF. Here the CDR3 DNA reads TGCGCCAGCAGCTTGGCCCGGCTAGCGGGAGGCTTCCAAGAGACCCAGTACTTC.

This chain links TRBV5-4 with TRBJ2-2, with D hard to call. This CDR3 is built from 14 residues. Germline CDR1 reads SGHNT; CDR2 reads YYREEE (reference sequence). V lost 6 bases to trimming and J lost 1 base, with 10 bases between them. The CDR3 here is CASNTYVNTGELFF. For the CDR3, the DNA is TGTGCCAGCAACACGTATGTGAACACCGGGGAGCTGTTTTTT.

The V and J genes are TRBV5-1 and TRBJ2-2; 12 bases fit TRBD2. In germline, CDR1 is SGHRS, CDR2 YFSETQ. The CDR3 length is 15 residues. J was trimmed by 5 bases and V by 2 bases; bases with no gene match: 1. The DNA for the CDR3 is TGCGCCAGCAGCTTCGGACTAGCGGGGACCGGGGAGCTGTTTTTT. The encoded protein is CASSFGLAGTGELFF.

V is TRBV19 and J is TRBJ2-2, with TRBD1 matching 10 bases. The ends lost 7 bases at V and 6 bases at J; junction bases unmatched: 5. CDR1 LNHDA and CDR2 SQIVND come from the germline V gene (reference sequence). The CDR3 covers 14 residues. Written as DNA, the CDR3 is TGTGCCAGTACGGGACAGGGGTTTTCCGGGGAGCTGTTTTTT. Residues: CASTGQGFSGELFF.

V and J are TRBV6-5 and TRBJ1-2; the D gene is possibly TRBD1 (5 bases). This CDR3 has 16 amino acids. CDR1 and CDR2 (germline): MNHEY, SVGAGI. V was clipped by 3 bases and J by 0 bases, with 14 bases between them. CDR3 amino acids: CASSYGRGASNYGYTF. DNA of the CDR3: TGTGCCAGCAGTTATGGAAGGGGCGCCTCTAACTATGGCTACACCTTC.

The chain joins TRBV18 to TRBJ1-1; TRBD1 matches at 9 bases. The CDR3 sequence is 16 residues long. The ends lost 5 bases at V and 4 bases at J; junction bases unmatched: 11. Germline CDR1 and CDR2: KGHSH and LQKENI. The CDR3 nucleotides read TGTGCCAGCTCATCCACAGGGGGCGGCGGGACCACTGAAGCTTTCTTT. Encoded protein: CASSSTGGGGTTEAFF.

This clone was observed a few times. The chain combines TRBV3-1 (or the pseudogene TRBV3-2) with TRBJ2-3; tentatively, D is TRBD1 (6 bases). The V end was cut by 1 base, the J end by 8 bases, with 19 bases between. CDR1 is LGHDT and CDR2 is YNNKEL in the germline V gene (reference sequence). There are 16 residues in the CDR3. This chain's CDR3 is CASSQGGPGERVTQYF. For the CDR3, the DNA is TGTGCCAGCAGCCAAGGGGGGCCCGGGGAGCGCGTTACGCAGTATTTT.

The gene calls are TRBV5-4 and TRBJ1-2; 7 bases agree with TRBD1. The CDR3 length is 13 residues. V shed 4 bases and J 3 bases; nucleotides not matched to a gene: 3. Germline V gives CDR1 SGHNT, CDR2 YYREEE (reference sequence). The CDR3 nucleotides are TGTGCCAGCAGCCTTACAGGGGACTATGGCTACACCTTC. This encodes CASSLTGDYGYTF.

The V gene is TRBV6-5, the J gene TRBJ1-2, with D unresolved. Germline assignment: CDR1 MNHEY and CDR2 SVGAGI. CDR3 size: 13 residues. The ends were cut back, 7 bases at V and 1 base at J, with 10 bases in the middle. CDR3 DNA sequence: TGTGCCAGCATCCGACTGAATAACTATGGCTACACCTTC. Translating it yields CASIRLNNYGYTF.

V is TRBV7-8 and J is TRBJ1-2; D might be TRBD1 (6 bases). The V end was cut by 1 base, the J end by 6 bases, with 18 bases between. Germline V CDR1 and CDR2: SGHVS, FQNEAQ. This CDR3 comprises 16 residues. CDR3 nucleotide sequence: TGTGCCAGCAGCTTAGGCCCTCAATCCAGGGGTGATGGCTACACCTTC. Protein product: CASSLGPQSRGDGYTF.

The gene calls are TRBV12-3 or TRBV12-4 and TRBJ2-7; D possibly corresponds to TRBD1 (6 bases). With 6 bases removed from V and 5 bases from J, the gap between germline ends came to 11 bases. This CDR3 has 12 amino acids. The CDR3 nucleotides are TGTGCCAGCAGATACAGGGCCCACGAGCAGTACTTC. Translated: CASRYRAHEQYF.